This T cell receptor (beta chain) was identified during a study of CD8+ T cells in alopecia areata (dated by TCRdb to 2016 to 2019). The study in broad terms: Treated patients were enrolled in an open-label pilot trial of oral tofacitinib, 5 to 10 mg twice daily, for moderate-to-severe alopecia areata. Patients received tofacitinib for 6 to 18 months and were then followed off drug for 6 months to check for delayed response and recurrence. To study T cell clonal expansion in alopecia areata, the researchers applied high-throughput TCRbeta sequencing to both the C3H/HeJ mouse model and human patients. Scalp tissue and sorted CD4+ and CD8+ peripheral blood T cells from patchy and totalis/universalis alopecia areata patients and from healthy controls were covered by human TCRbeta sequencing. Biopsies were taken from tofacitinib-treated patients at baseline and at 4 and 24 weeks of treatment, and a later scalp biopsy was taken in several of the tofacitinib-treated patients. Scalp clonality was compared across normal scalp (n=4), patchy alopecia areata scalp (n=8), and alopecia totalis/universalis scalp (n=8). The RNA source kit depended on sample type: the PAXgene miRNA kit for fixed scalp, the miRNeasy kit for PBMCs, and the RNeasy kit for mouse skin. Amplification of TCRbeta CDR3 regions was done by immunoSEQ multiplex PCR using 35 Vbeta forward primers and 13 Jbeta reverse primers.

The library was built by means of the immunoSEQ multiplex PCR assay. For TCR sequencing, RNA was extracted from every sample and reverse transcribed into cDNA to serve as template. SuperScript III was used to make first-strand cDNA, primed with a 2:1 mix of oligo-dT and random hexamers. A synthetic immune receptor repertoire was used to assess amplification bias, and residual bias was removed computationally. As for the authors' bioinformatics: Raw reads were preprocessed to remove errors, and CDR3 was defined according to IMGT conventions as the region from the conserved cysteine to phenylalanine. Clonality was calculated as 1 minus Shannon entropy normalized by log2 of the number of productive unique TCRs. Whether each scalp clone was CD4 or CD8 was inferred by checking scalp TCRbeta sequences against the CD4 and CD8 repertoires from sorted blood. The table was pulled from immuneACCESS by TCRdb, which kept in-frame rearrangements only. Such tables lose some clones; where checked, under half of the loss comes from unresolved V genes, and the rest has no known cause. The DNA was the basis for D and trimming; V, J and clone size are from that table. The sample table shows more than 200,000 clones, and less than 80% are seen once. The ten largest make up roughly 1.2% of the sample.

In the paper's terms, the time point label means: baseline before oral tofacitinib. From alopecia areata patients, peripheral blood was collected along with lesional scalp punch biopsies. PBMCs were isolated by density centrifugation and stained for CD3, CD4 and CD8, and CD4+ and CD8+ T cells were sorted on a FACSAria. What the research found in general, with its limitations: TCR sequences shared between patients were less clear than in mice, possibly partly because of HLA diversity in the patient population. Unlike mouse skin, where gammadelta T cells dominate, normal human skin contains resident alphabeta T cells that get sequenced too, which complicates analysis of the scalp TCR repertoire. Higher clonality and more expanded CD8+ clones were observed in lesional scalp than in normal scalp, particularly in alopecia totalis/universalis, a finding suggestive of antigenic drive.

Points on this clone: The antigen it recognizes is unknown. No clone much larger than this one lies a single base away; base qualities are absent.

CDR1 KGHSH and CDR2 LQKENI are derived from the germline V gene. The V end loses 4 bases and the J end loses 6 bases, and a stretch of 12 bases separates them. The CDR3 contains 14 residues, cysteine and phenylalanine counted. The entry retains the CDR3 DNA only, 42 bases that are in frame from base 1. This material consisted of CD4+ T cells sorted from blood, taken at week 0. This receptor was identified in a human donor with alopecia areata. The sequence links TRBV18 to TRBJ1-4; the D gene cannot be named for sure. The CDR3 protein is CASSRGDNYEKLFF. In nucleotide form, the sequence is TGTGCCAGCTCACGGGGAGATAACTATGAAAAACTGTTTTTT. The entire variable domain, with the stretches around the CDR3 drawn from the reference TRBV18 and TRBJ1-4 proteins, is NAGVMQNPRHLVRRRGQEARLRCSPMKGHSHVYWYRQLPEEGLKFMVYLQKENIIDESGMPKERFSAEFPKEGPSILRIQQVVRGDSAAYFCASSRGDNYEKLFFGSGTQLSVL.